This paragraph reports one T cell receptor (beta chain). TCRdb's copy holds only in-frame clones and misses some; the assay was immunoSEQ multiplex PCR. The sample lists about 100,000 clones, 85% to 95% occurring once. The record originates from a study of OX40 agonist ivuxolimab in advanced cancers. The CDR3 runs 16 residues. Germline V gives CDR1 SGHNT, CDR2 YYREEE (reference sequence). Unmatched junction bases numbered 11, after V lost 5 bases and J lost 4 bases. V is TRBV5-4 and J is TRBJ1-3; 8 nucleotides match TRBD1. This sequence originates from an adult with an advanced solid tumor such as melanoma, head and neck, liver or kidney cancer. Sample: CD4+ or CD8+ T cells sorted from blood, taken in a trial of the OX40 agonist ivuxolimab. The chain's CDR3 is CASSDFDRGAGNTIYF. The CDR3 DNA is TGTGCCAGCAGTGATTTCGACAGGGGCGCCGGAAACACCATATATTTT.